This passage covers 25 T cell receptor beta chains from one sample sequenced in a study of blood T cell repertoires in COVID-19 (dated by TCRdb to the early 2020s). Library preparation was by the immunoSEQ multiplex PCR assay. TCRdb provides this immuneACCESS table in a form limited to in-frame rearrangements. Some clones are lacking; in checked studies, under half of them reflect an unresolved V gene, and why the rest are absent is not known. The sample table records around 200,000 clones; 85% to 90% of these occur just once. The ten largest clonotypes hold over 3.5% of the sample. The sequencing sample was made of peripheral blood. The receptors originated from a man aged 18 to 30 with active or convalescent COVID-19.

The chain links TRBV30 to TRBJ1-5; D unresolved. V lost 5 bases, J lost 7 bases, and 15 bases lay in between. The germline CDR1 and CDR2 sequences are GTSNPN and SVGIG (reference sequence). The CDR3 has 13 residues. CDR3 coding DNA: TGTGCCTGGGCTGAAGACGAGCGCCAGCCCCAGCATTTT. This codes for CAWAEDERQPQHF.

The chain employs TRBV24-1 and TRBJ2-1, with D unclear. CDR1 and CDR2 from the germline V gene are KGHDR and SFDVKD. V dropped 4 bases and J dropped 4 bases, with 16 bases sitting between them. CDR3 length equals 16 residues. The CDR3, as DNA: TGTGCCACCAGTGACCCCGGGTCCCCTATGTACAATGAGCAGTTCTTC. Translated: CATSDPGSPMYNEQFF.

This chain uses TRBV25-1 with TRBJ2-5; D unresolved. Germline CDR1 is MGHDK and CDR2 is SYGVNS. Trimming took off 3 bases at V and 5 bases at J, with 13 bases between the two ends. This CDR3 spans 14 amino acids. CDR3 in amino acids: CASSDEKFPETQYF. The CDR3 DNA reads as TGTGCCAGCAGTGACGAGAAGTTTCCGGAGACCCAGTACTTC.

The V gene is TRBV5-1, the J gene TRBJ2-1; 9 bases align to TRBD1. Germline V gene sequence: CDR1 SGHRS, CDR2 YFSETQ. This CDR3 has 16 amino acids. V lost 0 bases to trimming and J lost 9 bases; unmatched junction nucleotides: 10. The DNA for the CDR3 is TGCGCCAGCAGCTTGGATGGGACAGGGCTCATGGGTGAGCAGTTCTTC. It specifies CASSLDGTGLMGEQFF.

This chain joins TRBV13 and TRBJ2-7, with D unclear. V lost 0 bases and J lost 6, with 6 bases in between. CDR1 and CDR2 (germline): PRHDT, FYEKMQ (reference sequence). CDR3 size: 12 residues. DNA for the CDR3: TGTGCCAGCAGCTTAGGCCGGTCCGAGCAGTACTTC. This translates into CASSLGRSEQYF. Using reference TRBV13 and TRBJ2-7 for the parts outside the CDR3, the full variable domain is AAGVIQSPRHLIKEKRETATLKCYPIPRHDTVYWYQQGPGQDPQFLISFYEKMQSDKGSIPDRFSAQQFSDYHSELNMSSLELGDSALYFCASSLGRSEQYFGPGTRLTVT.

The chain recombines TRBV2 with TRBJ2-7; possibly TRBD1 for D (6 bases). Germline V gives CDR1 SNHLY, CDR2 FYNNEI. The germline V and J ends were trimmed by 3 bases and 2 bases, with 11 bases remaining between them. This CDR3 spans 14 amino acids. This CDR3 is CASSDRPGAYEQYF. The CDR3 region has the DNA TGTGCCAGCAGTGATAGGCCAGGGGCCTACGAGCAGTACTTC.

The CDR3 DNA reads as TGTGCCATAAGAGAACAGGGGGCCCAAAACACCATATATTTT. This gives the protein CAIREQGAQNTIYF. The V call is TRBV10-3, the J call TRBJ1-3; 9 positions agree with TRBD1. Trimming took 9 bases from V and 6 from J; bases not matched to a gene: 9. CDR1 and CDR2 from the germline V gene are ENHRY and SYGVKD. CDR3 length equals 14 residues.

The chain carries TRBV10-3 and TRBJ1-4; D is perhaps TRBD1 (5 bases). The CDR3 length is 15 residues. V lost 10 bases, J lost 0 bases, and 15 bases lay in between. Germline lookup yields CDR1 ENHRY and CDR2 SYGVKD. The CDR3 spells CASRDGIATNEKLFF. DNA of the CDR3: TGTGCCAGCAGGGACGGGATTGCAACTAATGAAAAACTGTTTTTT.

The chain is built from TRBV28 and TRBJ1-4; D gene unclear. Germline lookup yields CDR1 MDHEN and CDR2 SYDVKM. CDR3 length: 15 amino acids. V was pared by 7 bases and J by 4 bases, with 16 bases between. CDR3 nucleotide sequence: TGTGCCAGCACCCTTCGGACTGGGGTTAATGAAAAACTGTTTTTT. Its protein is CASTLRTGVNEKLFF.

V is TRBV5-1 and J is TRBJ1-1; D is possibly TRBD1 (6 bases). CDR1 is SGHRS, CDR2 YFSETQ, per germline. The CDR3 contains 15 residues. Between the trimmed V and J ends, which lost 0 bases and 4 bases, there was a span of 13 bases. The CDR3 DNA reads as TGCGCCAGCAGCTTGGAAGGGGTCAGGGGCACTGAAGCTTTCTTT. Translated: CASSLEGVRGTEAFF. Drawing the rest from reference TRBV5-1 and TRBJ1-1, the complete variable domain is KAGVTQTPRYLIKTRGQQVTLSCSPISGHRSVSWYQQTPGQGLQFLFEYFSETQRNKGNFPGRFSGRQFSNSRSEMNVSTLELGDSALYLCASSLEGVRGTEAFFGQGTRLTVV.

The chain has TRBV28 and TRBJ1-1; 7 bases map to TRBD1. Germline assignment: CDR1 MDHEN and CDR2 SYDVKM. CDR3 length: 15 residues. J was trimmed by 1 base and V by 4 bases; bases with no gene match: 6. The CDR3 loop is CASSWTGKSNTEAFF. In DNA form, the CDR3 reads TGTGCCAGCAGTTGGACAGGAAAATCGAACACTGAAGCTTTCTTT.

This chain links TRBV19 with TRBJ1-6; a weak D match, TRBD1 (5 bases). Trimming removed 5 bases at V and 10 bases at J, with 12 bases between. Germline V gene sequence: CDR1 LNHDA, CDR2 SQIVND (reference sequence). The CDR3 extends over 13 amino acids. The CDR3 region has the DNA TGTGCCAGTAGTCCGGCAGGGTGGTCACCCCTCCACTTT. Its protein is CASSPAGWSPLHF.

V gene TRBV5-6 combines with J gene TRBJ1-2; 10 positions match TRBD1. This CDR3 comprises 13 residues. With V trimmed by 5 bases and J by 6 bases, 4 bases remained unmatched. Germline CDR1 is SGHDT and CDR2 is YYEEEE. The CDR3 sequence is CASSTGTGDGYTF. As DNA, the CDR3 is TGTGCCAGCAGTACAGGGACAGGGGATGGCTACACCTTC.

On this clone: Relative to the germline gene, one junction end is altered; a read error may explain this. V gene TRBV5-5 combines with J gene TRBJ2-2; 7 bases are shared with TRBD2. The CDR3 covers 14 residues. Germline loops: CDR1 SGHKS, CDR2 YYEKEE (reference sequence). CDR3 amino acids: CASSPQGGSLLGSF. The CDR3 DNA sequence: TGTGCCAGCAGCCCCCAGGGAGGGAGTTTGCTAGGGTCTTTT.

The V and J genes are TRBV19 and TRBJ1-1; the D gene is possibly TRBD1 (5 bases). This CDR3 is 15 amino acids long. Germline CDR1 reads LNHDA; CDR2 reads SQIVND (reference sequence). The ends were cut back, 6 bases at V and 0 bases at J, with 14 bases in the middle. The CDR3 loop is CASRRPGTMNTEAFF. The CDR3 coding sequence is TGTGCCAGTAGACGCCCAGGGACTATGAACACTGAAGCTTTCTTT. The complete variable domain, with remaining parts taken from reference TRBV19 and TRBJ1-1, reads DGGITQSPKYLFRKEGQNVTLSCEQNLNHDAMYWYRQDPGQGLRLIYYSQIVNDFQKGDIAEGYSVSREKKESFPLTVTSAQKNPTAFYLCASRRPGTMNTEAFFGQGTRLTVV.

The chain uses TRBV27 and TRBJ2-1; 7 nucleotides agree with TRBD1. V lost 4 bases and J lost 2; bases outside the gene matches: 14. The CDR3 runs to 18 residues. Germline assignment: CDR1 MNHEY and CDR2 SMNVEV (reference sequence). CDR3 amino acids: CASSYPTTGTEPYNEQFF. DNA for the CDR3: TGTGCCAGCAGTTATCCCACAACCGGGACAGAGCCCTACAATGAGCAGTTCTTC.

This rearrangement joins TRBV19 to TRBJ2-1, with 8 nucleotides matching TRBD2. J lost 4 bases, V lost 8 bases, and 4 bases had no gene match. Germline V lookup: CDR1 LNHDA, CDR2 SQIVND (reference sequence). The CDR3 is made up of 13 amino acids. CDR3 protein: CASGRGVYNEQFF. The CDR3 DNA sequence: TGTGCCAGTGGGCGGGGGGTATACAATGAGCAGTTCTTC.

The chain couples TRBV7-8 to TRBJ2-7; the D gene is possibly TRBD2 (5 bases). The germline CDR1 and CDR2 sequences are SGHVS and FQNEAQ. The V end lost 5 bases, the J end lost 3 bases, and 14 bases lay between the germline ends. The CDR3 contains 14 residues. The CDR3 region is CASSRFGEDYEQYV. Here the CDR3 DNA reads TGTGCCAGCAGCCGGTTCGGGGAAGACTACGAGCAGTACGTC.

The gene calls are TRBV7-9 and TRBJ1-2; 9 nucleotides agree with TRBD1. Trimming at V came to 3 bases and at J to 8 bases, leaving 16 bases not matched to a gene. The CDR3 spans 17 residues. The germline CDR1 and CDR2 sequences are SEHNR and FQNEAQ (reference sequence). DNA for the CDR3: TGTGCCAGCAGCTTTCGGGTCCCAGGACAGGGGACGGGCGGCTACACCTTC. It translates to CASSFRVPGQGTGGYTF.

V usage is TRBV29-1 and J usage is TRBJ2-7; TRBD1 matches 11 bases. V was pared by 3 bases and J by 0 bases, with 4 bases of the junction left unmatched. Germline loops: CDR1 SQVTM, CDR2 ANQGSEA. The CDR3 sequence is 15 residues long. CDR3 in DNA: TGCAGCGTTGATAAGGGACAGGGGGTCTCCTACGAGCAGTACTTC. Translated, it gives CSVDKGQGVSYEQYF.

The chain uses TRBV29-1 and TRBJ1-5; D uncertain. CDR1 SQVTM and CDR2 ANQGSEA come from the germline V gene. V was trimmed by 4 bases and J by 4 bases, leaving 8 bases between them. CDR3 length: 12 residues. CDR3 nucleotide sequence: TGCAGCGTTGGGCACCCAAATCAGCCCCAGCATTTT. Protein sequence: CSVGHPNQPQHF. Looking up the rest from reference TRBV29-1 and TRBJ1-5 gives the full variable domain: SAVISQKPSRDICQRGTSLTIQCQVDSQVTMMFWYRQQPGQSLTLIATANQGSEATYESGFVIDKFPISRPNLTFSTLTVSNMSPEDSSIYLCSVGHPNQPQHFGDGTRLSIL.

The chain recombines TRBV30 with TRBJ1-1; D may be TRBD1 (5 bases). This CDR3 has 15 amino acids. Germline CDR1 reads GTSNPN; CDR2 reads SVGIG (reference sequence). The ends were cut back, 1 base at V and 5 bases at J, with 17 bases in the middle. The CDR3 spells CAWSGTQAPRTEAFF. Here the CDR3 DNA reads TGTGCCTGGAGTGGGACACAGGCCCCGCGGACTGAAGCTTTCTTT.

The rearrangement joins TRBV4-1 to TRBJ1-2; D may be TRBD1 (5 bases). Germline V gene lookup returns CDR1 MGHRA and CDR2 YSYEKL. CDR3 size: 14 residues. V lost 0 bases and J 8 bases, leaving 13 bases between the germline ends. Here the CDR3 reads CASSQDPRVEGYTF. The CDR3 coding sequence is TGCGCCAGCAGCCAAGACCCCAGGGTTGAGGGCTACACCTTC.

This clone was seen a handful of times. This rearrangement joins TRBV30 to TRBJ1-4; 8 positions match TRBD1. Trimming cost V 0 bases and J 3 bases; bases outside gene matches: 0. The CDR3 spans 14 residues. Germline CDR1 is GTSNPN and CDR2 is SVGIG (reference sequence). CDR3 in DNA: TGTGCCTGGAGTGTACAGGGGGCTAATGAAAAACTGTTTTTT. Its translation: CAWSVQGANEKLFF. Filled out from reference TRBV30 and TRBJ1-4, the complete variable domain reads SQTIHQWPATLVQPVGSPLSLECTVEGTSNPNLYWYRQAAGRGLQLLFYSVGIGQISSEVPQNLSASRPQDRQFILSSKKLLLSDSGFYLCAWSVQGANEKLFFGSGTQLSVL.

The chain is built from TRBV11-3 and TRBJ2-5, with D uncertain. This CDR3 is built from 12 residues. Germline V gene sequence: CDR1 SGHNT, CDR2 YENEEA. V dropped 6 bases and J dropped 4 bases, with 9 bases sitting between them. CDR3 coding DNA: TGTGCCAGCAGTTCACACCGAGAGACCCAGTACTTC. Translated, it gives CASSSHRETQYF.